Sequencing of this T cell receptor beta chain was carried out in a study of OX40 agonist ivuxolimab in advanced cancers. As for the study in general: Ivuxolimab was delivered to patients intravenously every 2 weeks at doses spanning 0.01 to 10 mg/kg. Broader study findings: Antigen specificity of clonally expanded peripheral T cells was not established. In the 0.1 to 3.0 mg/kg range, CD4+ and CD8+ blood T cells had expanded clonally by week 6.

Of note for this clone: The antigen remains unidentified.

Generated by immunoSEQ multiplex PCR, the TCRdb table keeps only in-frame clones and is missing some. The sample lists about 51,000 clones; roughly 80% were seen once. Deletions cut 5 bases from V and 4 bases from J, with 14 bases between. The CDR3 runs to 14 residues. Germline CDR1 reads MNHEY; CDR2 reads SMNVEV (reference sequence). The V and J genes are TRBV27 and TRBJ1-1; D possibly corresponds to TRBD1 (5 bases). The receptor comes from an adult with an advanced solid tumor such as melanoma, head and neck, liver or kidney cancer. The sequences come from CD4+ or CD8+ T cells sorted from blood, collected in a trial of the OX40 agonist ivuxolimab. The DNA of the CDR3 is TGTGCCAGCAGTATACAGGTATCCGGCACTGAAGCTTTCTTT. Amino acids: CASSIQVSGTEAFF.